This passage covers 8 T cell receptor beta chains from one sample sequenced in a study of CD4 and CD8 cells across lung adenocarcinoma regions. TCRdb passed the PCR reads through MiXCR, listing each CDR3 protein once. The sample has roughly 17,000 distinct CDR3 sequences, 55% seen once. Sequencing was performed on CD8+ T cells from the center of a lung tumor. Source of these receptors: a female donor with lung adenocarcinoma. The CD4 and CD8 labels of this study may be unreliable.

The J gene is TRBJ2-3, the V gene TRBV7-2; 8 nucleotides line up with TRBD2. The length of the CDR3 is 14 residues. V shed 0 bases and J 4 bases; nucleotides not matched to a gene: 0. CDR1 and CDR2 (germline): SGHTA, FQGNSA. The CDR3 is CASSLASGADTQYF. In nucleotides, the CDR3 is TGTGCCAGCAGCTTAGCTAGCGGGGCAGATACGCAGTATTTT.

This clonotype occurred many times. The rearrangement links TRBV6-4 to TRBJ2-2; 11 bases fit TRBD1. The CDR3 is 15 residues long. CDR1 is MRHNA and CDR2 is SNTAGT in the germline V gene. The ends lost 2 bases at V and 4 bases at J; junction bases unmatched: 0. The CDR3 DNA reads TGTGCCAGCAGTGACGGGACAGGGGGCACCGGGGAGCTGTTTTTT. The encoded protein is CASSDGTGGTGELFF.

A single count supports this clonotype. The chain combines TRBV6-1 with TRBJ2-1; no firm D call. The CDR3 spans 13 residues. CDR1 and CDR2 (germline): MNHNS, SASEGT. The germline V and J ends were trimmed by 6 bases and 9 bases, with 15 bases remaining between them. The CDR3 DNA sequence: TGTGCCAGCAGCCCTATCGACAACGGTGAGCAGTTCTTC. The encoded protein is CASSPIDNGEQFF.

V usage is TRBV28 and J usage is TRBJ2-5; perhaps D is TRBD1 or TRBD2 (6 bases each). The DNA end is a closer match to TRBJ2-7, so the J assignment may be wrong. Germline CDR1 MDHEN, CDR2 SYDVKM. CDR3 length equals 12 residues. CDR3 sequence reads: CASTEQGGEQYF. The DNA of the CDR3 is TGTGCCAGCACAGAACAGGGAGGCGAGCAGTACTTC.

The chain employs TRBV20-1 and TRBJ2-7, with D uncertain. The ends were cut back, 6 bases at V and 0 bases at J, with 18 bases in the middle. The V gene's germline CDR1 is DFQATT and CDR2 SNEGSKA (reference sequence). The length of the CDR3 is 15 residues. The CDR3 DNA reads TGCAGTGCCACCACCCGAGTTGGTGGCTCCTACGAGCAGTACTTC. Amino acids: CSATTRVGGSYEQYF.

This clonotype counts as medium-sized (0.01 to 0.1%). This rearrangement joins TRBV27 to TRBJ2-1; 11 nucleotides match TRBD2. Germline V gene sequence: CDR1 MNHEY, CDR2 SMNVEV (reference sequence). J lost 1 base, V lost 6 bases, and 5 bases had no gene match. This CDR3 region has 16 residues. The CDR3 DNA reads TGTGCCAGCAGACCGGGACTAGCGGAGTCCTACAATGAGCAGTTCTTC. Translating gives CASRPGLAESYNEQFF.

The CDR3 loop is CASRFSGVSGDAQFF. The DNA for the CDR3 is TGTGCCAGCAGATTCTCCGGGGTTAGCGGCGATGCGCAGTTCTTC. The chain is built from TRBV6-5 and TRBJ2-1; maybe TRBD2 (6 bases). The CDR3 sequence is 15 residues long. V was clipped by 6 bases and J by 12 bases, with 24 bases between them. The germline gives CDR1 MNHEY, CDR2 SVGAGI.

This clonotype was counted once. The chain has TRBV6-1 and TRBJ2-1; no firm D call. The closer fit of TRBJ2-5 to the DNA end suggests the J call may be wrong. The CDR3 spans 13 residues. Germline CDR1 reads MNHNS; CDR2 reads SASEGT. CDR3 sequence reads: CASADTFQETQYF. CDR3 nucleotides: TGTGCCAGCGCGGATACATTTCAAGAGACCCAGTACTTC.